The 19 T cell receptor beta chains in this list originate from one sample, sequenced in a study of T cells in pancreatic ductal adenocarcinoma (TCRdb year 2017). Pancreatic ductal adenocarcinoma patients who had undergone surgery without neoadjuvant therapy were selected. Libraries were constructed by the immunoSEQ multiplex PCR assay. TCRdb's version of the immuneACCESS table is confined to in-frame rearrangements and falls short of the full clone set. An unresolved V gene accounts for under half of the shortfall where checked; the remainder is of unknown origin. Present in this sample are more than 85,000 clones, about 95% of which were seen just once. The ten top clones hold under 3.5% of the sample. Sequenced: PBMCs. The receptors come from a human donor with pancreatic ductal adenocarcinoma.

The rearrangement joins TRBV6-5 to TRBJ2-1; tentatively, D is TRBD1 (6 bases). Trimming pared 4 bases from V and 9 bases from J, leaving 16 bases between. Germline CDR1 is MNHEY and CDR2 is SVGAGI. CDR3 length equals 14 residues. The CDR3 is CASSSPPTGGEQFF. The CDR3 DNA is TGTGCCAGCAGTTCCCCACCGACAGGAGGTGAGCAGTTCTTC.

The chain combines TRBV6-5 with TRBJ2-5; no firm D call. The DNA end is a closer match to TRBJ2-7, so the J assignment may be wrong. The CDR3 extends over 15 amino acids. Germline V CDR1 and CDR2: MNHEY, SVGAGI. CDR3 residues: CASSYSAASSYEQYF. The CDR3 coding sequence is TGTGCCAGCAGTTACTCCGCAGCGAGCTCCTACGAGCAGTACTTC.

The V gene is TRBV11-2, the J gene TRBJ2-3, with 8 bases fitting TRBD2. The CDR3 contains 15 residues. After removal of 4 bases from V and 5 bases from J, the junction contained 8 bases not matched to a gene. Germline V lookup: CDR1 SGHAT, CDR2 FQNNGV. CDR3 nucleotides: TGTGCCAGCAGCTATTTAGCGGGAATGGTAGATACGCAGTATTTT. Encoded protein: CASSYLAGMVDTQYF.

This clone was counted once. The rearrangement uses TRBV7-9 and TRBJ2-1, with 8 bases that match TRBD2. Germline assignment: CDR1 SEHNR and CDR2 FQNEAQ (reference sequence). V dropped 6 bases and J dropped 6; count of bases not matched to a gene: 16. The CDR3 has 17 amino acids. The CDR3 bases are TGTGCCAGCAGTATAGTGGGACCGGGACTAGAATCCAATGAGCAGTTCTTC. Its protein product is CASSIVGPGLESNEQFF.

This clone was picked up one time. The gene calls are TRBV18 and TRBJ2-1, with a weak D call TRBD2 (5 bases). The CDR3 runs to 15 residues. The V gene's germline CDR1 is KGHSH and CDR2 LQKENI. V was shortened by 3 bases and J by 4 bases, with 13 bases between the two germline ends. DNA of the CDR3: TGTGCCAGCTCACCCCAAAACCCGGGATACAATGAGCAGTTCTTC. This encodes CASSPQNPGYNEQFF.

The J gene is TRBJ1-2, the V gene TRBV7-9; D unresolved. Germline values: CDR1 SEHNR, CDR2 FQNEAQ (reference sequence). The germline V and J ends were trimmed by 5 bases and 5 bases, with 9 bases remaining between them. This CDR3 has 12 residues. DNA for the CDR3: TGTGCCAGCAGCAAGGAGGGATATGGCTACACCTTC. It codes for CASSKEGYGYTF.

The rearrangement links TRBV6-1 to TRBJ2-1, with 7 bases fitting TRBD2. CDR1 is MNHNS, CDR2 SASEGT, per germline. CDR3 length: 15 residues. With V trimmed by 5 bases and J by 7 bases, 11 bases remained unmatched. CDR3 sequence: CASSPRAGVSNEQFF. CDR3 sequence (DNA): TGTGCCAGCAGTCCTCGTGCGGGAGTTTCAAATGAGCAGTTCTTC.

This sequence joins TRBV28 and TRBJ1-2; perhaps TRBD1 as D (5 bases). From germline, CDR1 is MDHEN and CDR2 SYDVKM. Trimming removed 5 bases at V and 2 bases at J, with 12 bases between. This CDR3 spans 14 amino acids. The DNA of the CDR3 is TGTGCCAGCAGTACGGGGGTACTAAACTATGGCTACACCTTC. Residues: CASSTGVLNYGYTF.

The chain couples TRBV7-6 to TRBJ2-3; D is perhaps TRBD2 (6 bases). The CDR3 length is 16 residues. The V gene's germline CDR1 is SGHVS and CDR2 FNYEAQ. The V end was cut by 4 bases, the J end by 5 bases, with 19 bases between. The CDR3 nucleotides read TGTGCCAGCAGCTCACCGACTAGTACGGGAAAAGATACGCAGTATTTT. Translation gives CASSSPTSTGKDTQYF.

Written as DNA, the CDR3 is TGTGCCAGCAGCTTAACAGGTCTAGCGGCGTACAATGAGCAGTTCTTC. This codes for CASSLTGLAAYNEQFF. V is TRBV11-1 and J is TRBJ2-1; TRBD2 aligns across 7 bases. The V segment lost 2 bases and the J segment 4 bases; nucleotides outside the gene matches: 8. Germline assignment: CDR1 SGHAT and CDR2 FQDESV (reference sequence). The CDR3 extends over 16 amino acids.

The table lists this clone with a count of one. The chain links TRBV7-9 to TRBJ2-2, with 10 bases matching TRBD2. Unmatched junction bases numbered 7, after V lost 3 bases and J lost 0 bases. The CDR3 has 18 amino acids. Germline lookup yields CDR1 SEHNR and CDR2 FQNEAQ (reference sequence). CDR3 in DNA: TGTGCCAGCAGCTTTAGCTTGGGACTAGCGACGAACACCGGGGAGCTGTTTTTT. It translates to CASSFSLGLATNTGELFF.

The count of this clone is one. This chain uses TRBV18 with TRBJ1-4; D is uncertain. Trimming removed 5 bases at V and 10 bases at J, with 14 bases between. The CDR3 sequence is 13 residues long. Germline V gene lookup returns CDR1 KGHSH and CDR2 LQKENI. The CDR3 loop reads CASSLQEDRKLFF. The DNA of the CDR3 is TGTGCCAGCTCATTGCAGGAAGATCGAAAACTGTTTTTT.

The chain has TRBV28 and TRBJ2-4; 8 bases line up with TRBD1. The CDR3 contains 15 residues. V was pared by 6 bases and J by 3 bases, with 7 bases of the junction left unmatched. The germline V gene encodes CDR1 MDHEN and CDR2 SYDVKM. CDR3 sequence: CASSPETGVKNIQYF. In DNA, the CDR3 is TGTGCCAGCAGCCCCGAGACAGGGGTCAAAAACATTCAGTACTTC.

This chain's CDR3 is CASSISAGIHEKLFF. CDR3 DNA: TGTGCCAGTAGTATATCGGCGGGCATCCATGAAAAACTGTTTTTT. The rearrangement links TRBV19 to TRBJ1-4; D is unclear. V dropped 2 bases and J dropped 6 bases, with 13 bases sitting between them. CDR3 size: 15 residues. Germline V gene sequence: CDR1 LNHDA, CDR2 SQIVND (reference sequence). The full variable domain, in which reference TRBV19 and TRBJ1-4 provide the parts outside the CDR3, is DGGITQSPKYLFRKEGQNVTLSCEQNLNHDAMYWYRQDPGQGLRLIYYSQIVNDFQKGDIAEGYSVSREKKESFPLTVTSAQKNPTAFYLCASSISAGIHEKLFFGSGTQLSVL.

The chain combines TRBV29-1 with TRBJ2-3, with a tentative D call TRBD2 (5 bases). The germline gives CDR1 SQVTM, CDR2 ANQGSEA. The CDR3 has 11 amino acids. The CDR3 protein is CRAVTTDTQYF. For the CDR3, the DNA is TGCAGAGCGGTAACCACAGATACGCAGTATTTT.

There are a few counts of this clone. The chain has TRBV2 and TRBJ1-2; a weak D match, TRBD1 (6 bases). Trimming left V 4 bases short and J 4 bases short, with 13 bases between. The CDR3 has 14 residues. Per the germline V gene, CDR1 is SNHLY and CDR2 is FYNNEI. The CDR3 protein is CASSAFRQAYGYTF. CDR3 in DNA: TGTGCCAGCAGTGCTTTCCGACAGGCCTATGGCTACACCTTC. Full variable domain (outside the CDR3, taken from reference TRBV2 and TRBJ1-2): EPEVTQTPSHQVTQMGQEVILRCVPISNHLYFYWYRQILGQKVEFLVSFYNNEISEKSEIFDDQFSVERPDGSNFTLKIRSTKLEDSAMYFCASSAFRQAYGYTFGSGTRLTVV.

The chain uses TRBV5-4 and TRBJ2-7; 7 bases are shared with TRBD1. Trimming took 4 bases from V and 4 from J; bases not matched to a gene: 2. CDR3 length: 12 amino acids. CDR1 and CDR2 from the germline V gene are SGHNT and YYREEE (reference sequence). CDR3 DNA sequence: TGTGCCAGCAGCCTGACAGGGTACGAGCAGTACTTC. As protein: CASSLTGYEQYF.

The CDR3 DNA reads TGTGCCAGCAGTGACAGGACAGCCTCTGGAAACACCATATATTTT. Its protein product is CASSDRTASGNTIYF. This sequence joins TRBV6-1 and TRBJ1-3; a weak D match, TRBD1 (6 bases). The CDR3 loop spans 15 amino acids. Germline V gene lookup returns CDR1 MNHNS and CDR2 SASEGT. Trimming took off 3 bases at V and 0 bases at J, with 9 bases between the two ends.

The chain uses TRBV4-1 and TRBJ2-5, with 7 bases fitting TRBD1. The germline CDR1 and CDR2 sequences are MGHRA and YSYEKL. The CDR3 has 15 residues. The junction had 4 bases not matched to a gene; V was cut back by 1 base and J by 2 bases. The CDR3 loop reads CASSQVTGIQETQYF. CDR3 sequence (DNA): TGCGCCAGCAGCCAAGTGACAGGGATTCAAGAGACCCAGTACTTC.